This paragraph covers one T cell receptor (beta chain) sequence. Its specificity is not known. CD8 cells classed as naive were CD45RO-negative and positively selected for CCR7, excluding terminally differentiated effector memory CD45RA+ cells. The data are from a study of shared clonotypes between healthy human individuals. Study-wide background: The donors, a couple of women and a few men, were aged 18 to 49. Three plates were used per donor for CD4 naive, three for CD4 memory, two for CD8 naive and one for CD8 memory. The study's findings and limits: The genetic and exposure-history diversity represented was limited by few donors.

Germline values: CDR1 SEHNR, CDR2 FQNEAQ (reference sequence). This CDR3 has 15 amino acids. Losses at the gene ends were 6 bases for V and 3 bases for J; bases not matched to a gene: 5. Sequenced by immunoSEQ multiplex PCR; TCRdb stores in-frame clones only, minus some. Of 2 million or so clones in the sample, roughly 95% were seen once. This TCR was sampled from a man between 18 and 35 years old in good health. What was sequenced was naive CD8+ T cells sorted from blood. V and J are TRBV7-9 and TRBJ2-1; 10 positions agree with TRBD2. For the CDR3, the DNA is TGTGCCAGCAGTCACGGACTAGCGGACTACAATGAGCAGTTCTTC. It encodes CASSHGLADYNEQFF.